The clone carrying this T cell receptor (beta chain) has ten or more counts. As yet, its antigen is unknown. These data originate in a study of human T cells and chemical hapten exposure. Study-wide findings and caveats: Healthy people's immune response may differ from that of the donors, who had alopecia.

Trimming cost V 4 bases and J 4 bases; bases outside gene matches: 11. This CDR3 region has 16 residues. Germline V CDR1 and CDR2: LGHNA, YNFKEQ. TCRdb independently ran MiXCR on the RACE reads; one entry per CDR3 protein. The profile shows 85,000 or so distinct CDR3 sequences, about 10% of them singletons. Documented time point: patch test 1, 2 weeks after DPC sensitization. Treatment here: therapeutic diphenylcyclopropenone sensitization with weekly scalp DPC. Patches went on only after blood had been drawn each time. It was unfractionated whole blood from which total RNA was extracted. V gene TRBV4-2 combines with J gene TRBJ2-3; 7 bases fit TRBD2. The sequence was collected from a woman aged 50 to 60 with alopecia areata. Some clones in this sample may be carry-over from other donors' samples. This material consisted of whole blood, taken in connection with sensitization to the hapten diphenylcyclopropenone (DPC). For the CDR3, the DNA is TGTGCCAGCAGCCTATCTAGCGGCGGGCTTGCAGATACGCAGTATTTT. Its translation is CASSLSSGGLADTQYF.